Following are 4 T cell receptor beta chains from one sample sequenced in a study of regulatory T cells in long-lasting Graves disease. Building the TCR beta libraries relied on iRepertoire HTBI primers, and CDR3 regions underwent Arm-PCR. TCRdb recomputed calls from the multiplex PCR reads with MiXCR, one row per CDR3 protein. This table has about 460,000 distinct CDR3 sequences, 14% appearing once. Time point indicated: newly diagnosed GD, antithyroid drugs for less than 3 months. Generation of the TCR library employed RNA extracted from PBMCs. In addition, the sample was reused for a study of T cells in Graves' hyperthyroidism and ophthalmopathy.

The sample in question was peripheral blood mononuclear cells (PBMCs), obtained at new diagnosis, from a patient treated with antithyroid drugs. The receptors come from a woman aged 45 to 65 with Graves disease.

In DNA, the CDR3 is TGTGCCAGCTCCCTACAGAGCTATAATTCACCCCTCCACTTT. Translation gives CASSLQSYNSPLHF. The rearrangement joins TRBV18 to TRBJ1-6; D ambiguous. CDR1 and CDR2 from the germline V gene are KGHSH and LQKENI. Trimming took 6 bases from V and 3 from J, leaving 9 bases between them. The CDR3 spans 14 residues.

The rearrangement uses TRBV11-2 and TRBJ2-7; 12 nucleotides align to TRBD1. The CDR3 extends over 16 amino acids. From germline, CDR1 is SGHAT and CDR2 FQNNGV. V was pared by 1 base and J by 7 bases, with 8 bases of the junction left unmatched. The CDR3 sequence: CASSLVLGQGALEQYF. DNA for the CDR3: TGTGCCAGCAGCTTAGTGCTGGGACAGGGGGCGCTTGAGCAGTACTTC. Together with reference TRBV11-2 and TRBJ2-7, the CDR3 gives the full variable domain: EAGVAQSPRYKIIEKRQSVAFWCNPISGHATLYWYQQILGQGPKLLIQFQNNGVVDDSQLPKDRFSAERLKGVDSTLKIQPAKLEDSAVYLCASSLVLGQGALEQYFGPGTRLTVT.

Comment on this clonotype: A single base separates this from a much larger clone, so it may be a read error. The V call is TRBV10-1, the J call TRBJ1-1; D is undetermined. The CDR3 sequence is 14 residues long. Germline values: CDR1 WNHNN, CDR2 SYGVQD (reference sequence). CDR3 DNA: TGCGCCAACAGTGAGTCGGCGACGGAGTTTGAAGCTTTCTTT. Encoded protein: CANSESATEFEAFF.

This clonotype was observed at least ten times. The chain uses TRBV30 and TRBJ2-1; D is perhaps TRBD1 (5 bases). Trimming removed 0 bases from V and 5 bases from J, with 8 bases in between. CDR1 is GTSNPN, CDR2 SVGIG, per germline (reference sequence). CDR3 length: 13 amino acids. In DNA form, the CDR3 reads TGTGCCTGGAGTGTGGACATGAACAATGAGCAGTTCTTC. Its translation: CAWSVDMNNEQFF.